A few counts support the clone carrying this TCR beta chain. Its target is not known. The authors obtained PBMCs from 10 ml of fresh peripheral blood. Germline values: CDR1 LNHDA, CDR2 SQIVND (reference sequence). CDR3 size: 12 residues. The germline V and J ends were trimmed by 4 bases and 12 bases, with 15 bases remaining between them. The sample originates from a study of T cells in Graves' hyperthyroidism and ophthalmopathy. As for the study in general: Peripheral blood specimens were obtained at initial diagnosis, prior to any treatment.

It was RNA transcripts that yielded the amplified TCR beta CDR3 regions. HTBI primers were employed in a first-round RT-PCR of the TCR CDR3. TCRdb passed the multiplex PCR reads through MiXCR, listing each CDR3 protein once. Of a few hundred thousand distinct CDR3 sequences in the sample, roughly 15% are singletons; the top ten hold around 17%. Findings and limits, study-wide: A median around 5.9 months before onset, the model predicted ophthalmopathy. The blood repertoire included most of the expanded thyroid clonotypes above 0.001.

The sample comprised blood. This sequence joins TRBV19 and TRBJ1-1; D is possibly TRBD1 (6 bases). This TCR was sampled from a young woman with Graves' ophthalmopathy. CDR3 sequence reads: CASSTRQDQTFF. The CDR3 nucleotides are TGTGCCAGTAGTACTAGACAGGATCAAACTTTCTTT. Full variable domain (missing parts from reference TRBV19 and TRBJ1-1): DGGITQSPKYLFRKEGQNVTLSCEQNLNHDAMYWYRQDPGQGLRLIYYSQIVNDFQKGDIAEGYSVSREKKESFPLTVTSAQKNPTAFYLCASSTRQDQTFFGQGTRLTVV.